The rows below give T cell receptor beta chains drawn from one sample of a study of ipilimumab plus nivolumab after autologous stem cell transplantation. Profiling relied on immunoSEQ multiplex PCR, and the TCRdb table lists in-frame clones only, not all of them. This sample has about 21,000 clones, with 70% to 80% found just once. Sequenced here: PBMCs, sampled in a trial of ipilimumab plus nivolumab as post-transplant consolidation. The origin of the receptors is a male donor with diffuse large B-cell lymphoma. The CDR3 runs from the conserved cysteine through the conserved F or W. A D gene is named only where the DNA matches it firmly. Only some rows state a clone size, as once, few, many or a class for expanded clones.

J: TRBJ2-1
length: 14
size: .
V: TRBV2
D: TRBD2
DNA: TGTGCCAGCAAGTTTGCGGGGGGGCTGAATGAGCAGTTCTTC
CDR3: CASKFAGGLNEQFF

J: TRBJ1-6
length: 13
size: .
V: TRBV19
D: .
DNA: TGTGCCAGTAGTCTCCAGGGGAGTTCACCCCTCCACTTT
CDR3: CASSLQGSSPLHF

J: TRBJ2-5
length: 11
size: .
V: TRBV27
D: .
DNA: TGTGCCAGCAGTTTGGGGGAGACCCAGTACTTC
CDR3: CASSLGETQYF

J: TRBJ2-6
length: 14
size: few
V: TRBV9
D: .
DNA: TGTGCCAGCAGCGTTAACTCTGGGGCCAACGTCCTGACTTTC
CDR3: CASSVNSGANVLTF

J: TRBJ2-7
length: 13
size: .
V: TRBV28
D: TRBD1
DNA: TGTGCCAGCGGCATGACAGGGCCCTACGAGCAGTACTTC
CDR3: CASGMTGPYEQYF

J: TRBJ1-4
length: 15
size: .
V: TRBV5-1
D: .
DNA: TGCGCCAGCAGCGCTATGACAGGACGAAATGAAAAACTGTTTTTT
CDR3: CASSAMTGRNEKLFF

J: TRBJ1-2
length: 13
size: .
V: TRBV19
D: TRBD1
DNA: TGTGCCAGTAGAAATGGACAGGACTATGGCTACACCTTC
CDR3: CASRNGQDYGYTF

J: TRBJ1-1
length: 15
size: once
V: TRBV7-2
D: .
DNA: TGTGCCAGCAGCTTAGCACCGGTGGCGAACACTGAAGCTTTCTTT
CDR3: CASSLAPVANTEAFF

J: TRBJ2-4
length: 13
size: once
V: TRBV23-1
D: .
DNA: TGCGCCAGTCGAGGGGAGGCCAAAAACATTCAGTACTTC
CDR3: CASRGEAKNIQYF

J: TRBJ2-1
length: 16
size: .
V: TRBV6-6
D: .
DNA: TGCGCCAGCACCATGGGACCGGACCACCCCGCGTATGAGCAGTTCTTC
CDR3: CASTMGPDHPAYEQFF

J: TRBJ1-2
length: 13
size: .
V: TRBV7-9
D: .
DNA: TGTGCCAGCAGCCGGGACGGCGCCGGGGGCTACACCTTC
CDR3: CASSRDGAGGYTF

J: TRBJ1-6
length: 12
size: few
V: TRBV28
D: .
DNA: TGTGCCAGCATGGTGGCGGATTCACCCCTCCACTTT
CDR3: CASMVADSPLHF

J: TRBJ2-7
length: 17
size: .
V: TRBV7-2
D: TRBD2
DNA: TGTGCCAGCAGCTTAATGGCTCTAGCGGGGGTCTCCTACGAGCAGTACTTC
CDR3: CASSLMALAGVSYEQYF